The 27 T cell receptor beta chains presented below share a single source sample, sequenced in a study of cytomegalovirus exposure and HLA in healthy donors. The primer mix had 60 Vbeta and 13 Jbeta primers. Clones were read by immunoSEQ multiplex PCR, and TCRdb kept only the in-frame ones, dropping some. The data show roughly 110,000 clones, roughly 74% seen once. The material sequenced was PBMCs. Receptors were obtained from a man in his forties in good health and CMV-seronegative.

CDR3 loop: CASSQGRTGAGANVLTF. As DNA, the CDR3 is TGCGCCAGCAGCCAAGGGAGGACAGGGGCTGGGGCCAACGTCCTGACTTTC. This sequence joins TRBV4-1 and TRBJ2-6; 9 bases agree with TRBD1. Germline CDR1 reads MGHRA; CDR2 reads YSYEKL. CDR3 length: 17 amino acids. Germline trimming cut 1 base from V and 2 bases from J; bases unmatched to any gene: 3.

This clone was picked up one time. The chain joins TRBV9 to TRBJ1-4; 9 bases align to TRBD1. Germline assignment: CDR1 SGDLS and CDR2 YYNGEE. The ends lost 0 bases at V and 2 bases at J; junction bases unmatched: 14. This CDR3 comprises 20 residues. The CDR3 DNA follows: TGTGCCAGCAGCGTAGGTTTCCGGGACAGGGCACCTCGCACTAATGAAAAACTGTTTTTT. It codes for CASSVGFRDRAPRTNEKLFF.

The chain has TRBV4-2 and TRBJ2-5; 9 bases map to TRBD2. The CDR3 is made up of 16 amino acids. V gave up 0 bases and J gave up 9 bases; unmatched junction bases: 11. CDR1 LGHNA and CDR2 YNFKEQ come from the germline V gene. The CDR3 here is CASSQDAGGPQRAQYF. For the CDR3, the DNA is TGTGCCAGCAGCCAAGACGCGGGGGGGCCACAGCGCGCCCAGTACTTC.

The CDR3 bases are TGTGCCAGCAGAACCGACAGGGGGCTGACCGGGGAGCTGTTTTTT. As protein: CASRTDRGLTGELFF. The chain carries TRBV6-5 and TRBJ2-2, with 10 bases that match TRBD1. CDR3 length: 15 residues. The V gene's germline CDR1 is MNHEY and CDR2 SVGAGI. Trimming at V came to 6 bases and at J to 5 bases, leaving 6 bases not matched to a gene.

The chain links TRBV2 to TRBJ1-4, with D perhaps TRBD1 (6 bases). Trimming took off 7 bases at V and 2 bases at J, with 11 bases between the two ends. Germline V gene sequence: CDR1 SNHLY, CDR2 FYNNEI. The length of the CDR3 is 14 residues. The CDR3 nucleotides read TGTGCCAGCACTGTTGGGGGCACTAATGAAAAACTGTTTTTT. Amino acid sequence: CASTVGGTNEKLFF. Full variable domain (outside the CDR3, taken from reference TRBV2 and TRBJ1-4): EPEVTQTPSHQVTQMGQEVILRCVPISNHLYFYWYRQILGQKVEFLVSFYNNEISEKSEIFDDQFSVERPDGSNFTLKIRSTKLEDSAMYFCASTVGGTNEKLFFGSGTQLSVL.

On this clone: Other DNA sequences within the sample encode an identical CDR3. The J gene is TRBJ2-5, the V gene TRBV7-3; D uncertain. The CDR3 is made up of 14 amino acids. The V gene lost 2 bases and the J gene lost 1 base, with 8 bases spanning the gap. Per germline, CDR1 SGHTA and CDR2 FQGTGA. CDR3 loop: CASSLEPGQETQYF. For the CDR3, the DNA is TGTGCCAGCAGCTTAGAACCCGGCCAAGAGACCCAGTACTTC.

The chain employs TRBV9 and TRBJ2-5; 9 bases align to TRBD2. V dropped 3 bases and J dropped 5; count of bases not matched to a gene: 2. Germline lookup yields CDR1 SGDLS and CDR2 YYNGEE. The CDR3 totals 13 residues. CDR3 DNA sequence: TGTGCCAGCAGCGGCGGGGGGGCGGAGACCCAGTACTTC. It translates to CASSGGGAETQYF.

The chain uses TRBV6-5 and TRBJ1-6, with D unresolved. The CDR3 spans 12 residues. Germline CDR1 is MNHEY and CDR2 is SVGAGI. The V and J ends lost 6 bases and 8 bases respectively, with 8 bases between them. CDR3 bases: TGTGCCAGCAGCCTTGAGGATTCACCCCTCCACTTT. This codes for CASSLEDSPLHF.

The rearrangement links TRBV7-3 to TRBJ1-1; weak D call: TRBD1 (6 bases). V lost 5 bases and J lost 0, with 13 bases in between. Per germline, CDR1 SGHTA and CDR2 FQGTGA. CDR3 size: 15 residues. This CDR3 reads CASSKTDRLNTEAFF. The CDR3 bases are TGTGCCAGCAGCAAAACGGACAGATTGAACACTGAAGCTTTCTTT.

This clone appeared once. The J gene is TRBJ2-5, the V gene TRBV11-2, with 7 bases identical to TRBD1. The CDR3 has 14 residues. Germline assignment: CDR1 SGHAT and CDR2 FQNNGV. The ends lost 6 bases at V and 0 bases at J; junction bases unmatched: 4. The DNA of the CDR3 is TGTGCCAGCAGGTCGGGACAGAACCAAGAGACCCAGTACTTC. It codes for CASRSGQNQETQYF.

The chain links TRBV11-1 to TRBJ1-1; TRBD1 might be the D (6 bases). V was trimmed by 6 bases and J by 2 bases, leaving 19 bases between them. The CDR3 is made up of 16 amino acids. Germline assignment: CDR1 SGHAT and CDR2 FQDESV (reference sequence). CDR3 in amino acids: CASSPRGSRSNTEAFF. CDR3 sequence (DNA): TGTGCCAGCAGTCCTAGGGGGAGCCGATCCAACACTGAAGCTTTCTTT.

The CDR3 region has the DNA TGTGCCAGCACCCCAGGGGTCTCCTACAATGAGCAGTTCTTC. Translated, it gives CASTPGVSYNEQFF. This chain connects TRBV27 to TRBJ2-1; D is possibly TRBD1 (6 bases). Per the germline V gene, CDR1 is MNHEY and CDR2 is SMNVEV (reference sequence). There are 14 residues in the CDR3. V lost 7 bases and J 0 bases, leaving 10 bases between the germline ends.

This chain joins TRBV5-1 and TRBJ2-3; TRBD1 agrees at 9 bases. After removal of 0 bases from V and 6 bases from J, the junction contained 5 bases not matched to a gene. The CDR3 covers 15 residues. Germline V gives CDR1 SGHRS, CDR2 YFSETQ. The CDR3 DNA reads as TGCGCCAGCAGCTTGGCCGGACAGGGGTTCGATACGCAGTATTTT. This translates into CASSLAGQGFDTQYF.

The chain has TRBV7-8 and TRBJ1-6; possible D gene TRBD1, 5 bases. Per the germline V gene, CDR1 is SGHVS and CDR2 is FQNEAQ. Trimming removed 2 bases at V and 9 bases at J, with 14 bases between. The CDR3 covers 15 residues. CDR3 in DNA: TGTGCCAGCAGCTTACTCGCAGGGTTGGTTTCACCCCTCCACTTT. Translated, it gives CASSLLAGLVSPLHF.

The chain links TRBV6-6 to TRBJ2-1, with D possibly matching TRBD1 (6 bases). With 2 bases removed from V and 6 bases from J, the gap between germline ends came to 11 bases. Germline CDR1 reads MNHNY; CDR2 reads SVGAGI (reference sequence). The CDR3 covers 14 residues. The CDR3 DNA follows: TGTGCCAGCAGTTACGGGGGCCCGGGCAATGAGCAGTTCTTC. Protein sequence: CASSYGGPGNEQFF.

The chain carries TRBV6-1 and TRBJ1-3; possibly TRBD1 for D (6 bases). Germline V gives CDR1 MNHNS, CDR2 SASEGT. Trimming cost V 5 bases and J 2 bases, with 10 bases left between them. The CDR3 length is 14 residues. The CDR3 DNA sequence: TGTGCCAGCAGTTCCGGGACAACTGGAAACACCATATATTTT. Translating it yields CASSSGTTGNTIYF.

This sequence joins TRBV12-1 and TRBJ1-1. TRBV12-1 is noted as a pseudogene. The CDR3 covers 10 residues. CDR3 coding DNA: TGTGCCAGCCTCGTTCCTGAAGCTTTCTTT. Residues: CASLVPEAFF.

V gene TRBV4-2 combines with J gene TRBJ2-6, with a possible D match to TRBD1 (5 bases). Germline loops: CDR1 LGHNA, CDR2 YNFKEQ. V shed 1 base and J shed 3 bases, with 13 bases lying between them. This CDR3 contains 17 residues. For the CDR3, the DNA is TGTGCCAGCAGCCAAGTGCTGGGGCCGGGTGGGGCCAACGTCCTGACTTTC. Translation: CASSQVLGPGGANVLTF.

The chain carries TRBV6-1 and TRBJ1-2, with D tentatively TRBD1 (5 bases). This CDR3 is 15 amino acids long. The germline V gene has CDR1 MNHNS and CDR2 SASEGT. V gave up 7 bases and J gave up 2 bases, with 17 bases separating them. The CDR3: CASIGRGEGNYGYTF. CDR3 in DNA: TGTGCCAGCATTGGGCGGGGGGAGGGAAACTATGGCTACACCTTC.

This clone occurred once. The V and J genes are TRBV7-2 and TRBJ1-5, with no clear D. The CDR3 spans 15 residues. Germline V gene data show CDR1 as SGHTA and CDR2 as FQGNSA. V was trimmed by 2 bases and J by 4 bases, leaving 12 bases between them. The CDR3 sequence is CASSLSNSQNQPQHF. In nucleotides, the CDR3 is TGTGCCAGCAGCTTATCCAACTCACAGAATCAGCCCCAGCATTTT. Full variable domain (missing parts from reference TRBV7-2 and TRBJ1-5): GAGVSQSPSNKVTEKGKDVELRCDPISGHTALYWYRQSLGQGLEFLIYFQGNSAPDKSGLPSDRFSAERTGGSVSTLTIQRTQQEDSAVYLCASSLSNSQNQPQHFGDGTRLSIL.

Details on this clone: Germline and junction disagree at one end, which may indicate a read error. V usage is TRBV20-1 and J usage is TRBJ2-1; a possible D gene is TRBD1 (6 bases). This CDR3 has 10 residues. In germline, CDR1 is DFQATT, CDR2 SNEGSKA (reference sequence). The CDR3 nucleotides are TGCAGTGCCAGGGACAACGAGCAGTTCTTC. Its translation is CSARDNEQFF.

This clone was seen more than once but under ten times. The chain is built from TRBV19 and TRBJ2-3, with TRBD2 as a possible D gene (6 bases). V lost 6 bases to trimming and J lost 0 bases, with 7 bases between them. The CDR3 has 13 amino acids. Germline V CDR1 and CDR2: LNHDA, SQIVND (reference sequence). The CDR3 coding sequence is TGTGCCAGTAGGCGGGACAGCACAGATACGCAGTATTTT. It yields the protein CASRRDSTDTQYF.

The CDR3 spells CAISEGLAGPQETQYF. In DNA, the CDR3 is TGTGCCATCAGTGAGGGGCTAGCGGGGCCCCAAGAGACCCAGTACTTC. The chain couples TRBV10-3 to TRBJ2-5; TRBD2 matches 9 bases. The CDR3 consists of 16 residues. The germline V gene encodes CDR1 ENHRY and CDR2 SYGVKD. The V and J ends lost 2 bases and 1 base, in that order; junction bases with no gene match: 5.

J is TRBJ1-6 and V is TRBV5-5; 9 bases fit TRBD1. Germline assignment: CDR1 SGHKS and CDR2 YYEKEE (reference sequence). J gave up 10 bases and V 3 bases, and 2 bases lay outside the gene matches. The CDR3 extends over 13 amino acids. The CDR3 here is CASSSTGGSPLHF. CDR3 nucleotides: TGTGCCAGCAGCTCGACAGGGGGATCACCCCTCCACTTT.

The J gene is TRBJ2-1, the V gene TRBV5-1; possibly TRBD1 for D (6 bases). Germline V gives CDR1 SGHRS, CDR2 YFSETQ. Trimming stripped 4 bases from V and 4 bases from J, with 15 bases between. The length of the CDR3 is 15 residues. CDR3 amino acids: CASSEDRPVYNEQFF. Here the CDR3 DNA reads TGCGCCAGCAGCGAAGACAGGCCCGTTTACAATGAGCAGTTCTTC.

This clone was observed a single time. The chain uses TRBV7-8 and TRBJ2-7, with D hard to call. V was pared by 1 base and J by 1 base, with 8 bases between. The CDR3 length is 14 residues. The V gene's germline CDR1 is SGHVS and CDR2 FQNEAQ. This chain's CDR3 is CASSLGAGSYEQYF. CDR3 coding DNA: TGTGCCAGCAGCTTAGGTGCAGGTTCCTACGAGCAGTACTTC.

The chain links TRBV6-1 to TRBJ1-3; no clear D. Germline CDR1 reads MNHNS; CDR2 reads SASEGT. The CDR3 loop spans 16 amino acids. Trimming left V 1 base short and J 2 bases short, with 12 bases between. The CDR3 here is CASSEGPRGAGNTIYF. The CDR3 nucleotides are TGTGCCAGCAGTGAAGGCCCCCGTGGAGCTGGAAACACCATATATTTT.